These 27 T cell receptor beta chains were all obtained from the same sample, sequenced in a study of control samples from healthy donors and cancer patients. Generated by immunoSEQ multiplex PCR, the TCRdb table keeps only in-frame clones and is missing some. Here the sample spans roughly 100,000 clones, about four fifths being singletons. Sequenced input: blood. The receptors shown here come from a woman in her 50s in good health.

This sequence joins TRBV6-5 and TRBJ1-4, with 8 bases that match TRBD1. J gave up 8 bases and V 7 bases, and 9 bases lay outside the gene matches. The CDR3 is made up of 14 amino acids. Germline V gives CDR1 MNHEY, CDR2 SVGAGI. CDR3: CASKKDRVLEKLFF. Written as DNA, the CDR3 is TGTGCCAGCAAAAAGGACAGGGTCTTAGAAAAACTGTTTTTT.

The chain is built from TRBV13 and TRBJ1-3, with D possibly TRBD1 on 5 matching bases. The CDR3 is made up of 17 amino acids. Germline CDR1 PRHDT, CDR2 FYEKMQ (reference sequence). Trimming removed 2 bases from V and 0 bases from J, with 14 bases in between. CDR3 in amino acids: CASSLFGGRYSGNTIYF. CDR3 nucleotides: TGTGCCAGCAGCTTATTCGGGGGGAGATACTCTGGAAACACCATATATTTT.

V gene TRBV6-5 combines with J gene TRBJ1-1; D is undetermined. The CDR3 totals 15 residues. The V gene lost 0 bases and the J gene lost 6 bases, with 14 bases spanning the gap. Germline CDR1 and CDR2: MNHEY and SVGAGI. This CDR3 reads CASSYSTQVGSEAFF. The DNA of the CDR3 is TGTGCCAGCAGTTACTCGACTCAGGTAGGGTCTGAAGCTTTCTTT.

CDR3 nucleotide sequence: TGTGCCAGCAGCCCCTCTTCTGTCGGAGATACGCAGTATTTT. Residues: CASSPSSVGDTQYF. The chain carries TRBV4-2 and TRBJ2-3; D unresolved. The CDR3 loop spans 14 amino acids. V was trimmed by 4 bases and J by 5 bases, leaving 13 bases between them. Germline V gene data show CDR1 as LGHNA and CDR2 as YNFKEQ.

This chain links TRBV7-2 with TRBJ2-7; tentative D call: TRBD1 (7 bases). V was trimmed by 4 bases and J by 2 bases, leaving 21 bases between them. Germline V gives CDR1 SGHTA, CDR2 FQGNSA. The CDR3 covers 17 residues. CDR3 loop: CASSSSASGGTTYEQYF. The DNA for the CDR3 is TGTGCCAGCAGCTCATCAGCCTCAGGGGGGACCACCTACGAGCAGTACTTC. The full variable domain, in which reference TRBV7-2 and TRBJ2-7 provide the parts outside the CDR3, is GAGVSQSPSNKVTEKGKDVELRCDPISGHTALYWYRQSLGQGLEFLIYFQGNSAPDKSGLPSDRFSAERTGGSVSTLTIQRTQQEDSAVYLCASSSSASGGTTYEQYFGPGTRLTVT.

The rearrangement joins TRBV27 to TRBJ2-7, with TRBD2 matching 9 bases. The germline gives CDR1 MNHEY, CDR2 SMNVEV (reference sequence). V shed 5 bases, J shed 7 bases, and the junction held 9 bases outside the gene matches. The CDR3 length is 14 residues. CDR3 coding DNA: TGTGCCAGCAGTCCCGGACTAGCGACGGGTGAGCAGTACTTC. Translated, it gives CASSPGLATGEQYF.

For the CDR3, the DNA is TGTGCCAGCAGTTATGCGGGAAGGGCCTATGGCTACACCTTC. It specifies CASSYAGRAYGYTF. The chain couples TRBV6-2 or TRBV6-3 to TRBJ1-2; D is unclear. The CDR3 is 14 residues long. The V end was cut by 3 bases, the J end by 4 bases, with 12 bases between. The V gene's germline CDR1 is MNHEY and CDR2 SVGEGT.

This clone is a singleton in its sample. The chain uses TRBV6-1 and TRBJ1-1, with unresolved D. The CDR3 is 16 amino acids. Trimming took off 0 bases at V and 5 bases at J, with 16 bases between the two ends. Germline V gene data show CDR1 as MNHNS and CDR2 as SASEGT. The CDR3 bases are TGTGCCAGCAGTGAAGCATTTCTCAGGACCGGGACTGAAGCTTTCTTT. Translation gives CASSEAFLRTGTEAFF.

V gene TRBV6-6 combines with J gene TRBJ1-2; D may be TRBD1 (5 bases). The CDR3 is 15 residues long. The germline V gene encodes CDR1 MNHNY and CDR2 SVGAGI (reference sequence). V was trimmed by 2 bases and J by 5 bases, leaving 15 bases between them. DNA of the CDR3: TGTGCCAGCAGTTACGGAGGGGCGGCCGTATATGGCTACACCTTC. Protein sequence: CASSYGGAAVYGYTF.

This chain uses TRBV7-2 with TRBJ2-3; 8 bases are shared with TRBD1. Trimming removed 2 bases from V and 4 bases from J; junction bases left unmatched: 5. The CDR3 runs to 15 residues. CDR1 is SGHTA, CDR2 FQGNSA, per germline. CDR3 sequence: CASSLQAGGADTQYF. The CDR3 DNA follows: TGTGCCAGCAGCTTACAGGCAGGGGGCGCAGATACGCAGTATTTT.

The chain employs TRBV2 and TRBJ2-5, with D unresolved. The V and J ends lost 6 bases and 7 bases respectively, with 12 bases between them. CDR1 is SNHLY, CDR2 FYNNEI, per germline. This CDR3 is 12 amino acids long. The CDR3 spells CASRPTAGTQYF. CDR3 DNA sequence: TGTGCCAGCAGGCCTACCGCCGGGACCCAGTACTTC.

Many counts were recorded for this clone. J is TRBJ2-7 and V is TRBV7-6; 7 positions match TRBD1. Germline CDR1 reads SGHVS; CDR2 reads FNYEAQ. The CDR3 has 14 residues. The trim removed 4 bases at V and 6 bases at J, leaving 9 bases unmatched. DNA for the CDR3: TGTGCCAGCAGCTCCGGGACAGTATCTTCCGAGCAGTACTTC. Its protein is CASSSGTVSSEQYF.

CDR3 in DNA: TGTGCCAGCAGTCCTCGGGACAGTTCCTCCTACGAGCAGTACTTC. Its protein is CASSPRDSSSYEQYF. V is TRBV6-6 and J is TRBJ2-7; 7 nucleotides line up with TRBD1. V shed 5 bases, J shed 0 bases, and the junction held 7 bases outside the gene matches. The CDR3 covers 15 residues. Germline CDR1 and CDR2: MNHNY and SVGAGI (reference sequence).

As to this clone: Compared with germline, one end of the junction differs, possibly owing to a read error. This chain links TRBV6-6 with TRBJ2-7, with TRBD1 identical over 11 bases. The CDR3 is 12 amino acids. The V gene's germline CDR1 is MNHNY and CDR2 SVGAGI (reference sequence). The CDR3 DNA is TGTGCCAGCAGCTACAGGAGGGACAGGGGGGTTTTC. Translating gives CASSYRRDRGVF.

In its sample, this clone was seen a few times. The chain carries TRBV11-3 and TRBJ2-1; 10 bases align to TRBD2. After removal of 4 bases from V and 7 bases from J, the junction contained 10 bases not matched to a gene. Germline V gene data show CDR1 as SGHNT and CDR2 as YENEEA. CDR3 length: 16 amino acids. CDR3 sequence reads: CASSSESGRAVNEQFF. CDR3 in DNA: TGTGCCAGCAGCTCGGAAAGCGGGAGGGCCGTAAATGAGCAGTTCTTC.

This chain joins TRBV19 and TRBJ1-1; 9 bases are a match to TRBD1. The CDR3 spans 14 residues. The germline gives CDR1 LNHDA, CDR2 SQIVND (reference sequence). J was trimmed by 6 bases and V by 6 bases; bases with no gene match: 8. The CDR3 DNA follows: TGTGCCAGTAGAATGGGACAGGGAACCGCTGAAGCTTTCTTT. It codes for CASRMGQGTAEAFF.

CDR3 sequence (DNA): TGCGCCAGCAGCTTGTCGCAGGGCGAGGGAGGGTACACCTTC. It encodes CASSLSQGEGGYTF. The chain uses TRBV5-1 and TRBJ1-2; possible D gene TRBD1, 5 bases. The CDR3 is 14 residues long. V was clipped by 1 base and J by 11 bases, with 18 bases between them. Germline CDR1 SGHRS, CDR2 YFSETQ. The whole variable domain, filled in from reference TRBV5-1 and TRBJ1-2, reads KAGVTQTPRYLIKTRGQQVTLSCSPISGHRSVSWYQQTPGQGLQFLFEYFSETQRNKGNFPGRFSGRQFSNSRSEMNVSTLELGDSALYLCASSLSQGEGGYTFGSGTRLTVV.

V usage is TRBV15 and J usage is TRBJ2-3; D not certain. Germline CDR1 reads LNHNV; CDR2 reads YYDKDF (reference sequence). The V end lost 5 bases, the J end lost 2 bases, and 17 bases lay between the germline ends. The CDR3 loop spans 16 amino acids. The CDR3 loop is CATSSKAKIYTDTQYF. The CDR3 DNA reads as TGTGCCACCAGCTCTAAGGCGAAGATTTACACAGATACGCAGTATTTT.

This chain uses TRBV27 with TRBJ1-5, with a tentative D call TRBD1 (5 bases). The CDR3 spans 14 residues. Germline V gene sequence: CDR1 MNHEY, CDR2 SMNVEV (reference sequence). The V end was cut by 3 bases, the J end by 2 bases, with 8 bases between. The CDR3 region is CASSFTGGNQPQHF. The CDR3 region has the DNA TGTGCCAGCAGTTTTACAGGAGGCAATCAGCCCCAGCATTTT.

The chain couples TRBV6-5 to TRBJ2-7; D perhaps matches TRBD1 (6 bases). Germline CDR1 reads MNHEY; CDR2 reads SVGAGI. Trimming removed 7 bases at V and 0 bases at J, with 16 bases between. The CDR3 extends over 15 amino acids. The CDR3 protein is CASNRNSQGSYEQYF. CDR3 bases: TGTGCCAGCAATAGAAACTCACAGGGCTCCTACGAGCAGTACTTC.

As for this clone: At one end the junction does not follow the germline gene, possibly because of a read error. The CDR3 reads CASSRGPSGGVHEQFF. CDR3 sequence (DNA): TGTGCTAGCAGCAGGGGCCCTAGCGGGGGGGTCCATGAGCAGTTCTTC. The chain uses TRBV7-7 and TRBJ2-1; TRBD2 aligns across 12 bases. This CDR3 has 16 residues. Looked up from germline, CDR1 is SSHAT and CDR2 is FNYEAQ (reference sequence).

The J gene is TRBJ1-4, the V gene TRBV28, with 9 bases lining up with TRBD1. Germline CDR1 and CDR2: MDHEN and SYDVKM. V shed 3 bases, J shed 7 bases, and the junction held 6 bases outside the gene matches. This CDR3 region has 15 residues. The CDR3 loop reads CASSLEQGAGEKLFF. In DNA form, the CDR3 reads TGTGCCAGCAGTTTGGAACAGGGGGCGGGTGAAAAACTGTTTTTT.

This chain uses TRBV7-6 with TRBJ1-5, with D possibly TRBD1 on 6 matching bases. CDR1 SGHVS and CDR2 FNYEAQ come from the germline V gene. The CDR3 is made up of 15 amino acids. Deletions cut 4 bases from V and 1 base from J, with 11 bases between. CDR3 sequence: CASSSRGGSNQPQHF. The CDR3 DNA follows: TGTGCCAGCAGCTCTAGGGGGGGGAGCAATCAGCCCCAGCATTTT.

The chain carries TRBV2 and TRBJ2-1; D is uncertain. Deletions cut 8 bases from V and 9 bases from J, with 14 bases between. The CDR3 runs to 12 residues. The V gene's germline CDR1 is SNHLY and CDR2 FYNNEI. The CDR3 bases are TGTGCCAGCTTCCTAGATTTTAGTGAGCAGTTCTTC. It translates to CASFLDFSEQFF.

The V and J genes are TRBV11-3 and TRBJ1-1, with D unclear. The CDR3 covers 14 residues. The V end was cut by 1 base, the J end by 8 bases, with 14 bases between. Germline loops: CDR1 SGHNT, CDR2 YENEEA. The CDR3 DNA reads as TGTGCCAGCAGCTTAGGAGGCCAAAGAGGGGAAGCTTTCTTT. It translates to CASSLGGQRGEAFF. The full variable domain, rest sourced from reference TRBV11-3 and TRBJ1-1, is EAGVVQSPRYKIIEKKQPVAFWCNPISGHNTLYWYLQNLGQGPELLIRYENEEAVDDSQLPKDRFSAERLKGVDSTLKIQPAELGDSAVYLCASSLGGQRGEAFFGQGTRLTVV.

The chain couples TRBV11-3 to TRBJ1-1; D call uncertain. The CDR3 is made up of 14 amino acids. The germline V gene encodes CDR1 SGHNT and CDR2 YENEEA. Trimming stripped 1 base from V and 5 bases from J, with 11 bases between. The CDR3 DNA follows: TGTGCCAGCAGCTTAGCAAATAGGATTACTGAAGCTTTCTTT. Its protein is CASSLANRITEAFF.

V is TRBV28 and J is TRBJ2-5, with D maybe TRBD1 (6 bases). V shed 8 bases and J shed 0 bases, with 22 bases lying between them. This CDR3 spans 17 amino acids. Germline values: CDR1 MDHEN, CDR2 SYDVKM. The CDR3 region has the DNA TGTGCCAGCTCATCAACTACCGGGACACTGTACCAAGAGACCCAGTACTTC. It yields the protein CASSSTTGTLYQETQYF. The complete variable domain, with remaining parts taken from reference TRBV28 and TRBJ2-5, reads DVKVTQSSRYLVKRTGEKVFLECVQDMDHENMFWYRQDPGLGLRLIYFSYDVKMKEKGDIPEGYSVSREKKERFSLILESASTNQTSMYLCASSSTTGTLYQETQYFGPGTRLLVL.